The 2 T cell receptor beta chains presented below share a single source sample, sequenced in a study of cytotoxic CD8 clonotypes in ibrutinib-treated CLL. Produced via immunoSEQ multiplex PCR; TCRdb's table is partial and in-frame only. The table has 150,000 to 200,000 clones, approximately 84% seen once. Sequenced material: PBMCs, taken after 24 months of ibrutinib treatment. These receptors all come from a human donor with chronic lymphocytic leukemia.

The chain combines TRBV18 with TRBJ1-2; no reliable D call. Germline CDR1 and CDR2: KGHSH and LQKENI. This CDR3 spans 14 amino acids. The ends were cut back, 3 bases at V and 2 bases at J, with 10 bases in the middle. CDR3 DNA: TGTGCCAGCTCACCGCAGCGTTCAAACTATGGCTACACCTTC. Residues: CASSPQRSNYGYTF.

The genes are TRBV4-1 and TRBJ1-2; D perhaps matches TRBD1 (5 bases). V gave up 4 bases and J gave up 2 bases, with 8 bases separating them. CDR3 length equals 13 residues. Germline V gives CDR1 MGHRA, CDR2 YSYEKL. CDR3 coding DNA: TGCGCCAGCAGCCGGGGACCGAACTATGGCTACACCTTC. This encodes CASSRGPNYGYTF.